One and the same sample provided the 13 T cell receptor beta chains below, sequenced in a study of graft-versus-host responses after intestinal transplantation. Clones were read by immunoSEQ multiplex PCR, and TCRdb kept only the in-frame ones, dropping some. The data show 9,900 or so clones, with approximately 88% seen just once and 9% to 10% held by the top ten. This sample comprised PBMCs, obtained about 240 days after intestinal transplant. All receptors derive from a human patient who received an intestinal transplant, so some T cells may come from the graft donor.

The chain joins TRBV7-3 to TRBJ2-2; 7 bases agree with TRBD1. Germline V lookup: CDR1 SGHTA, CDR2 FQGTGA. The CDR3 consists of 17 residues. With V trimmed by 0 bases and J by 2 bases, 6 bases remained unmatched. CDR3 loop: CASSLTTRDSNTGELFF. Written as DNA, the CDR3 is TGTGCCAGCAGCTTAACAACCAGGGACAGTAACACCGGGGAGCTGTTTTTT. Using reference TRBV7-3 and TRBJ2-2 for the parts outside the CDR3, the full variable domain is GAGVSQTPSNKVTEKGKYVELRCDPISGHTALYWYRQSLGQGPEFLIYFQGTGAADDSGLPNDRFFAVRPEGSVSTLKIQRTERGDSAVYLCASSLTTRDSNTGELFFGEGSRLTVL.

The chain is built from TRBV2 and TRBJ2-5, with 14 bases lining up with TRBD2. The CDR3 covers 13 residues. V lost 8 bases to trimming and J lost 4 bases; unmatched junction nucleotides: 0. Germline V gene sequence: CDR1 SNHLY, CDR2 FYNNEI. CDR3 amino acids: CASGLAGGETQYF. The CDR3 bases are TGTGCCAGCGGACTAGCGGGAGGAGAGACCCAGTACTTC.

The chain has TRBV6-1 and TRBJ2-2; no reliable D call. The CDR3 is 14 amino acids. Looked up from germline, CDR1 is MNHNS and CDR2 is SASEGT. V gave up 4 bases and J gave up 0 bases, with 6 bases separating them. The CDR3 loop reads CASSGSPNTGELFF. The CDR3 nucleotides are TGTGCCAGCAGTGGATCTCCGAACACCGGGGAGCTGTTTTTT.

The rearrangement joins TRBV2 to TRBJ2-7, with 9 positions matching TRBD2. V gave up 2 bases and J gave up 0 bases; unmatched junction bases: 5. The CDR3 spans 16 residues. In germline, CDR1 is SNHLY, CDR2 FYNNEI. CDR3 amino acids: CASSEHSGGISYEQYF. The CDR3 bases are TGTGCCAGCAGTGAACATAGCGGGGGAATCTCCTACGAGCAGTACTTC.

This clone has a single count. V and J are TRBV5-4 and TRBJ2-1; a possible D gene is TRBD1 (5 bases). Germline CDR1 and CDR2: SGHNT and YYREEE (reference sequence). There are 13 residues in the CDR3. With 3 bases removed from V and 7 bases from J, the gap between germline ends came to 11 bases. The DNA of the CDR3 is TGTGCCAGCAGCTCGACAGTTCGGAATGAGCAGTTCTTC. Its protein product is CASSSTVRNEQFF.

This clone was seen only once. The chain uses TRBV18 and TRBJ1-3; 8 positions agree with TRBD1. Germline V gene sequence: CDR1 KGHSH, CDR2 LQKENI. The CDR3 is 15 amino acids. Losses at the gene ends were 0 bases for V and 3 bases for J; bases not matched to a gene: 1. The CDR3 sequence: CASSPPDRGGNTIYF. CDR3 DNA sequence: TGTGCCAGCTCACCACCCGACAGGGGTGGAAACACCATATATTTT.

This CDR3 reads CASSLTAGLAETQYF. The CDR3 nucleotides are TGTGCCAGCAGCTTAACAGCCGGACTAGCTGAGACCCAGTACTTC. This sequence joins TRBV7-3 and TRBJ2-5, with 8 bases lining up with TRBD2. J lost 5 bases, V lost 0 bases, and 5 bases had no gene match. Germline V lookup: CDR1 SGHTA, CDR2 FQGTGA. The CDR3 has 15 amino acids.

The CDR3 sequence is CSVEASAGNTEAFF. The CDR3 DNA sequence: TGCAGCGTTGAAGCCTCGGCGGGGAACACTGAAGCTTTCTTT. The chain combines TRBV29-1 with TRBJ1-1; D is uncertain. Germline V lookup: CDR1 SQVTM, CDR2 ANQGSEA. Trimming shortened V by 1 base and J by 1 base, and 10 bases separated the two germline ends. The CDR3 sequence is 14 residues long. The variable domain in full, completed from reference TRBV29-1 and TRBJ1-1, reads SAVISQKPSRDICQRGTSLTIQCQVDSQVTMMFWYRQQPGQSLTLIATANQGSEATYESGFVIDKFPISRPNLTFSTLTVSNMSPEDSSIYLCSVEASAGNTEAFFGQGTRLTVV.

The gene calls are TRBV15 and TRBJ2-4, with 7 bases identical to TRBD1. V dropped 0 bases and J dropped 8; count of bases not matched to a gene: 7. Germline loops: CDR1 LNHNV, CDR2 YYDKDF (reference sequence). This CDR3 spans 15 amino acids. CDR3 sequence reads: CATSRESGGRDIQYF. The CDR3 coding sequence is TGTGCCACCAGCAGAGAGTCAGGGGGAAGGGACATTCAGTACTTC.

This CDR3 is CASSAGGYNEQFF. The CDR3 DNA is TGTGCCAGCAGCGCCGGGGGTTACAATGAGCAGTTCTTC. The chain combines TRBV9 with TRBJ2-1, with a tentative D call TRBD2 (6 bases). CDR1 is SGDLS and CDR2 is YYNGEE in the germline V gene. V was cut by 3 bases and J by 4 bases, with 8 bases left in between. The CDR3 length is 13 residues.

This chain uses TRBV28 with TRBJ1-6; D not certain. This CDR3 has 16 residues. CDR1 and CDR2 from the germline V gene are MDHEN and SYDVKM. The germline V and J ends were trimmed by 2 bases and 9 bases, with 17 bases remaining between them. In DNA form, the CDR3 reads TGTGCCAGCAGTTTACCCAGTCGCCCAATAGTTTCACCCCTCCACTTT. Protein sequence: CASSLPSRPIVSPLHF.

The chain links TRBV9 to TRBJ2-4; D is perhaps TRBD1 (5 bases). From germline, CDR1 is SGDLS and CDR2 YYNGEE. CDR3 length: 15 amino acids. V lost 0 bases, J lost 0 bases, and 7 bases lay in between. The DNA for the CDR3 is TGTGCCAGCAGCGTAGGGACACTAGCCAAAAACATTCAGTACTTC. It translates to CASSVGTLAKNIQYF.

The genes are TRBV6-1 and TRBJ1-5; maybe TRBD1 (5 bases). The germline CDR1 and CDR2 sequences are MNHNS and SASEGT. The length of the CDR3 is 16 residues. Trimming shortened V by 2 bases and J by 6 bases, and 17 bases separated the two germline ends. The CDR3 DNA is TGTGCCAGCAGTGAACCCCGAGCAGGGTTCGGTCAGCCCCAGCATTTT. Its protein is CASSEPRAGFGQPQHF.